This T cell receptor beta chain was observed in a study of T cells after yellow fever vaccination. Study-level background: Some fractions had low cell numbers, and these were prepared with SMART-Seq v4 Ultra Low Input. Study-level findings and limits: The study found a weaker secondary response that peaked faster, day 5 versus 15. Booster samples showed a return of most primary-vaccination clones (about 97% CD4, about 88% CD8).

In regard to this clonotype: As yet, its antigen is unknown.

Trimming shortened V by 5 bases and J by 2 bases, and 10 bases separated the two germline ends. The CDR3 runs to 14 residues. The germline gives CDR1 KGHSH, CDR2 LQKENI. A universal primer site and UMIs were added as TCR cDNA was made by 5'RACE template switching. TCRdb re-derived calls from the 5' RACE reads in MiXCR, one entry per CDR3 protein. The sample lists about 260,000 distinct CDR3 sequences; 3.6% were seen once. This TCR came from a man aged 18-30 years who received the YFV17D yellow fever vaccine. The specimen was PBMCs, collected 15 days after the yellow fever booster vaccination. The chain links TRBV18 to TRBJ1-5, with a weak D call TRBD1 (5 bases). This CDR3 is CASSGTSGNQPQHF. For the CDR3, the DNA is TGTGCCAGCTCAGGGACCTCGGGCAATCAGCCCCAGCATTTT.